This paragraph reports one T cell receptor (beta chain). Its antigen is unknown. The data were taken from a study of cytomegalovirus exposure and HLA in healthy donors. Notes on the study in general: Most observed TCR sequences were rare, whereas some public TCRs were detected in many donors.

In the PCR, 60 Vbeta and 13 Jbeta primers were used. Sequencing used immunoSEQ multiplex PCR; TCRdb keeps in-frame clones, though not all of them. Of roughly 120,000 clones in the sample, 15% to 19% are singletons; the top ten hold over 1.5%. This clonotype originated in a young woman in good health and CMV-seronegative. Source material: PBMCs.

The CDR3 protein is CASSIPGLGRVEQFF. Here the CDR3 DNA reads TGTGCCAGCAGCATTCCGGGACTAGGAAGGGTTGAGCAGTTCTTC. V is TRBV27 and J is TRBJ2-1, with TRBD2 identical over 8 bases. V dropped 6 bases and J dropped 9; count of bases not matched to a gene: 13. CDR3 length equals 15 residues. Per the germline V gene, CDR1 is MNHEY and CDR2 is SMNVEV (reference sequence).